Included here is one T cell receptor (beta chain) sequence, with context. Its target is not known. This record comes from a study of cytomegalovirus exposure and HLA in healthy donors. Both 60 Vbeta primers and 13 Jbeta primers went into the PCR. Libraries were prepared by immunoSEQ multiplex PCR; TCRdb keeps only in-frame clonotypes and omits some of them. The repertoire table contains around 74,000 clones. Points from the study as a whole: Most TCR beta V segments were productive about 90% or about 30% of the time in an earlier analysis. Several of the most significant clusters were apparently associated with common viral pathogens in a later analysis. Near-uniform donor sequencing depth was presumed by presence/absence analyses.

This CDR3 contains 13 residues. Trimming removed 5 bases from V and 6 bases from J; junction bases left unmatched: 4. Germline CDR1 is KGHSH and CDR2 is LQKENI. This chain joins TRBV18 and TRBJ2-7, with TRBD1 matching over 10 bases. This clonotype was sampled from a young man in good health and CMV-seronegative. Sequencing input: PBMCs. CDR3 sequence reads: CASSGTGVIEQYF. In DNA form, the CDR3 reads TGTGCCAGCTCAGGGACAGGGGTTATCGAGCAGTACTTC.